This TCR beta chain was sequenced in a study of blood T cell repertoires in COVID-19. In the study's own analysis: Researchers report that nucleated cell counts were estimated from reference gene primer amplification. Generated by immunoSEQ multiplex PCR, the TCRdb table keeps only in-frame clones and is missing some. That table supplies the V and J calls and clone size; D and trimming were determined from the DNA. This table holds under 300,000 clones, about 90% found once. Germline CDR1 is SGHNT and CDR2 is YYREEE (reference sequence). This CDR3 contains 14 residues. The V and J ends lost 3 bases and 5 bases respectively, with 14 bases between them.

This chain joins TRBV5-4 and TRBJ2-5, with D unresolved. The clonotype comes from a woman in her sixties with COVID-19, enrolled during active disease. The sample was peripheral blood. The CDR3 sequence: CASSSPVTGETQYF. CDR3 DNA sequence: TGTGCCAGCAGCTCACCTGTGACCGGGGAGACCCAGTACTTC. The full variable domain, completed using reference TRBV5-4 and TRBJ2-5, is ETGVTQSPTHLIKTRGQQVTLRCSSQSGHNTVSWYQQALGQGPQFIFQYYREEENGRGNFPPRFSGLQFPNYSSELNVNALELDDSALYLCASSSPVTGETQYFGPGTRLLVL.